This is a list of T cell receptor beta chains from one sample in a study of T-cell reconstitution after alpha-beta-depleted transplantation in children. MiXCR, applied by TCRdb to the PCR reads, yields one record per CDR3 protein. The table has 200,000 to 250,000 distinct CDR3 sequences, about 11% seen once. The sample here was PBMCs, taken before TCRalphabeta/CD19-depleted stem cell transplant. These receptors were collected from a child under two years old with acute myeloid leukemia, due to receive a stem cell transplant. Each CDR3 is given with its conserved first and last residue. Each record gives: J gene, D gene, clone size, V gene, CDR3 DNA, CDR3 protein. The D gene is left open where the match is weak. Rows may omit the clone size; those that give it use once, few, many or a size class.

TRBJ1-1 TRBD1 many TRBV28 TGTGCCAGCAGCCCCCGGGACAGGGGAAAGACTGAAGCTTTCTTT CASSPRDRGKTEAFF
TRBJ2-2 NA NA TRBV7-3 TGTGCCAGCTCGGGGAAGATCACCGGGGAGCTGTTTTTT CASSGKITGELFF
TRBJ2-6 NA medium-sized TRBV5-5 TGTGCCAGCAGCTTTGGGCTTACTGGGAGCTCTGGGGCCAACGTCCTGACTTTC CASSFGLTGSSGANVLTF
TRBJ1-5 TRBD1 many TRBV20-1 TGCAGTGCTAGGGGACAGGGTATTAATCAGCCCCAGCATTTT CSARGQGINQPQHF
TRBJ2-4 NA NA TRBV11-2 TGTACCAGCAGCAAAAAAGGGATTCAGTACTTC CTSSKKGIQYF
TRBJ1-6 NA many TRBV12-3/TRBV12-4 TGTGCCAGCAGTTTGGCCGGGACTGCCGAATTGCCCCTCCACTTT CASSLAGTAELPLHF
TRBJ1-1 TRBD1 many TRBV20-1 TGCAGTGCTAGGGAGACAGGGGCGGGCACTGAAGCTTTCTTT CSARETGAGTEAFF
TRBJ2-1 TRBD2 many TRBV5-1 TGCGCCAGCAGCTTATTTAGCGGGGGCGATGAGCAGTTCTTC CASSLFSGGDEQFF
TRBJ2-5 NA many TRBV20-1 TGCAGTGCAACTCGTGGTGGGGAGACCCAGTACTTC CSATRGGETQYF
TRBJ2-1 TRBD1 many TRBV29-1 TGCAGCGTTGTCTGGACAGGGGGTTACAATGAGCAGTTCTTC CSVVWTGGYNEQFF
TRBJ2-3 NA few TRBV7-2 TGTGCCAGCAGCCCCGGGTCCCATACAGTTACGCAGTATTTT CASSPGSHTVTQYF
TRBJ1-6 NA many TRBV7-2 TGTGCCAGCAGCTGGAGGGGCAGGGGTAATTCACCCCTCCACTTT CASSWRGRGNSPLHF
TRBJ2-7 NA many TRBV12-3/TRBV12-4 TGTGCCAGCAGTGCCGGGACCCTATACGAGCAGTACTTC CASSAGTLYEQYF
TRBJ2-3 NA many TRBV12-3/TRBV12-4 TGTGCCAGCAGTTTGACATCCGCTAGCACAGATACGCAGTATTTT CASSLTSASTDTQYF
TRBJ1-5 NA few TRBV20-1 TGCAGTGCTAGACAGGGTGAGGGTCAGCCCCAGCATTTT CSARQGEGQPQHF
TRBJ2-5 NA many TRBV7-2 TGTGCCAGCAGCTCGACGAGGGGGACCCAGTACTTC CASSSTRGTQYF
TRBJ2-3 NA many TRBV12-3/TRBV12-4 TGTGCCAGCAGTTCTCCCCCGGGCAGGGGAGTGAGCACAGATACGCAGTATTTT CASSSPPGRGVSTDTQYF
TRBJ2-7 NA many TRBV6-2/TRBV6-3 TGTGCCAGCACCCGAGGGGACTTCTACGAGCAGTACTTC CASTRGDFYEQYF
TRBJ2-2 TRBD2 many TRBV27 TGTGCCAGCGGGCCTAGCGGGAGGGGCGGCGGGGAGCTGTTTTTT CASGPSGRGGGELFF
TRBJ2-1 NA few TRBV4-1 TGCGCCAGCAGCCCCACGGGGAGAACCAATGAGCAGTTCTTC CASSPTGRTNEQFF
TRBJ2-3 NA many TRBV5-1 TGCGCCAGCAGCTTGGATCATGCAGATACGCAGTATTTT CASSLDHADTQYF
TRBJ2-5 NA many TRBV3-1 TGTGCCAGCAGCCAAGTATCTGGCTCTCCAGAGACCCAGTACTTC CASSQVSGSPETQYF
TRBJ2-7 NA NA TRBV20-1 TGCAGCGGGGGCCGGGCTCGGGGCCGCTCCTACGAGCAGTACTTC CSGGRARGRSYEQYF
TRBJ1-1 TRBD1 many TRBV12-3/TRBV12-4 TGTGCCAGCAGTCCGGACAGGCGAGGGACTGAAGCTTTCTTT CASSPDRRGTEAFF
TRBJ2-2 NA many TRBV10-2 TGCGCCAGCAGTGAACTAGACACCGGGGAGCTGTTTTTT CASSELDTGELFF
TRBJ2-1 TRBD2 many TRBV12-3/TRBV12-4 TGTGCCAGCACCTTGGCTAGCGGGGGCTGGGGTGAGCAGTTCTTC CASTLASGGWGEQFF
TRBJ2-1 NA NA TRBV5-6 TGTGCCAGGGGCCCCGGGGGAGGCCGGCAGTTCTTC CARGPGGGRQFF
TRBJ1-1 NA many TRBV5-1 TGCGCCAGCAGCTGGCAGGCGACTAACACTGAAGCTTTCTTT CASSWQATNTEAFF
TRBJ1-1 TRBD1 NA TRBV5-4 TGTGCCAGCAGCCCTCCCAGGGACAGGAACACTGAAGCTTTCTTT CASSPPRDRNTEAFF
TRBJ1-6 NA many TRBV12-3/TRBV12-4 TGTGCCAGCAATAAGGGGTCCAATTCACCCCTCCACTTT CASNKGSNSPLHF
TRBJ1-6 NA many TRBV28 TGTGCCAGCAGTTTAGCAGAATTCTATTCACCCCTCCACTTT CASSLAEFYSPLHF
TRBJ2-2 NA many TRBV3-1 TGTGCCAGCAGCCAAGTGAAGCCAACGCTGCGGGAGCTGTTTTTT CASSQVKPTLRELFF
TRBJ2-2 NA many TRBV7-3 TGTGCCAGCAGCTTAAACAGGGCGAACACCGGGGAGCTGTTTTTT CASSLNRANTGELFF
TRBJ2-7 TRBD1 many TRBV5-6 TGTGCCAGCAGCCGCAGAGGGACAGGATTTCCCTACGAGCAGTACTTC CASSRRGTGFPYEQYF
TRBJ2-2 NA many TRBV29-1 TGCAGCGTTACCAGGACGTCCGGGGAGCTGTTTTTT CSVTRTSGELFF
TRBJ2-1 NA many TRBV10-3 TGTGCCATCACCCGAGCGGAAGATGAGCAGTTCTTC CAITRAEDEQFF
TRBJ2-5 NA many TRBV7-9 TGTGCCAGCACCCTGGACAAGCAAGAGACCCAGTACTTC CASTLDKQETQYF
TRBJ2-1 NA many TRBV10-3 TGTGCCACCCGCCAGGTGTCTATGGATGAGCAGTTCTTC CATRQVSMDEQFF
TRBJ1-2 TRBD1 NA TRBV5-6 TGTGCCAGCAGCCTCGGGACAGGGTACCAATATGGCTACACCTTC CASSLGTGYQYGYTF
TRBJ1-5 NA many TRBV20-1 TGCAGTGCTAACGAGGGGCAGGGTCAGCCCCAGCATTTT CSANEGQGQPQHF
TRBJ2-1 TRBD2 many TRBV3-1 TGTGCCAGCAGCCAAGATTTCGGGAGGTGGTACAATGAGCAGTTCTTC CASSQDFGRWYNEQFF
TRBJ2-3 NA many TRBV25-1 TGTGCCAGCAGCAGAGGGTTCGGCGGGAAAGTTGGTGCAGATACGCAGTATTTT CASSRGFGGKVGADTQYF
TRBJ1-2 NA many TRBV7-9 TGTGCCAGCAGCTTAGGAGAACGCTACACCTTC CASSLGERYTF
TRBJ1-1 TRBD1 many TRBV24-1 TGTGCCACCAGTGATTCCAGGGGGCGAGCTTTCTTT CATSDSRGRAFF
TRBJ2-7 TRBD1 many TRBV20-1 TGCAGTGCTAGAGTAACCCAGGGGGCCTCCTACGAGCAGTACTTC CSARVTQGASYEQYF
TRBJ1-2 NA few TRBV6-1 TGTGCCAGCAGTCCCCGCCAGAGCAATTTTTATGGCTACACCTTC CASSPRQSNFYGYTF
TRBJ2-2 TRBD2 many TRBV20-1 TGCAGTGCTAGAGAAGGGACTATAGAGGGCGGGGAGCTGTTTTTT CSAREGTIEGGELFF
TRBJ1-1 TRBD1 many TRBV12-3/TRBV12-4 TGTGCCAGCAGCCGGGGACAGGGGGGGAACACTGAAGCTTTCTTT CASSRGQGGNTEAFF